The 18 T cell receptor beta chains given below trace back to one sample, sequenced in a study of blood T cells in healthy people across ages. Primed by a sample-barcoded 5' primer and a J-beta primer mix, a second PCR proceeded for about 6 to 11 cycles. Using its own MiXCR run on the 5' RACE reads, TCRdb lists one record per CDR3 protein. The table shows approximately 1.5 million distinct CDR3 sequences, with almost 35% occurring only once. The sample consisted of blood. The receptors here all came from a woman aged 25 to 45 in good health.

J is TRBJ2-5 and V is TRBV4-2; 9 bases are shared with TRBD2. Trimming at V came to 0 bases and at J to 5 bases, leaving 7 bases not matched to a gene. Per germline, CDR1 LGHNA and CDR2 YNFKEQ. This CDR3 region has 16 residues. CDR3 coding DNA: TGTGCCAGCAGCCAAGAATATTGGCGGGGGGGGGAGACCCAGTACTTC. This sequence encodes CASSQEYWRGGETQYF.

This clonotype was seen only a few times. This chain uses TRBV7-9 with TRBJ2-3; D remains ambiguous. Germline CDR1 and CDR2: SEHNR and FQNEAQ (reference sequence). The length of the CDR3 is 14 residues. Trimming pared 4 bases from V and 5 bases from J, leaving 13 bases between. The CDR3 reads CASSSYQREDTQYF. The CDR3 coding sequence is TGTGCCAGCAGCTCTTACCAACGCGAAGATACGCAGTATTTT.

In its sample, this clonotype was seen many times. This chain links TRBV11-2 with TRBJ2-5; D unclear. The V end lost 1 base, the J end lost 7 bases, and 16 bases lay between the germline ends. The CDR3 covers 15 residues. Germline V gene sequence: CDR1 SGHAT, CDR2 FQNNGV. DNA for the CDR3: TGTGCCAGCAGCTTAGTCGTGACGGAACTGGGGACCCAGTACTTC. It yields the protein CASSLVVTELGTQYF.

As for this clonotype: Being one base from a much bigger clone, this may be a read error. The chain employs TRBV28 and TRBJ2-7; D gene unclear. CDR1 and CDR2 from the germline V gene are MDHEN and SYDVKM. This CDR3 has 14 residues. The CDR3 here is CAGSLLGGFYEQYF. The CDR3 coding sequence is TGTGCCGGCAGTTTATTGGGCGGATTCTACGAGCAGTACTTC.

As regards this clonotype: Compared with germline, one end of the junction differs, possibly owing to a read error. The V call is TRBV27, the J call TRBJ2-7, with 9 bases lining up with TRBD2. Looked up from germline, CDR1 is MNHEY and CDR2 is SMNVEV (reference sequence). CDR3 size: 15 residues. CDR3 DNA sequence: TGTGCCAGCAGCTTATCTGGGACTAGCAACTACGAGCAGTACTTC. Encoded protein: CASSLSGTSNYEQYF.

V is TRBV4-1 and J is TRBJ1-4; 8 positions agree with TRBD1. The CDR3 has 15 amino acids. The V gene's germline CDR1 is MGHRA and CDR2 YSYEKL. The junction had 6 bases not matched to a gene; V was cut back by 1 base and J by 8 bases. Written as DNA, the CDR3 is TGCGCCAGCAGCCAAGGGTCGCGGACAGGGGAAAAACTGTTTTTT. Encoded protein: CASSQGSRTGEKLFF.

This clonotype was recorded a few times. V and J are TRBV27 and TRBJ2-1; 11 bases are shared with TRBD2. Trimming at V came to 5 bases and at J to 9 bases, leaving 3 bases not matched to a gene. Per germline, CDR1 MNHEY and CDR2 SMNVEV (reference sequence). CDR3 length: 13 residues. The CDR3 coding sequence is TGTGCCAGCAGTAGTAGCGGGAGGGGTGAGCAGTTCTTC. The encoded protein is CASSSSGRGEQFF.

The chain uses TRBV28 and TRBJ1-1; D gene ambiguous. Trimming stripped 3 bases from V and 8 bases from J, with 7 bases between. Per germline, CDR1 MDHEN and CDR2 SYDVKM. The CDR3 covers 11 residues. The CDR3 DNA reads TGTGCCAGCAGTTTCTCGCAGGAAGCTTTCTTT. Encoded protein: CASSFSQEAFF.

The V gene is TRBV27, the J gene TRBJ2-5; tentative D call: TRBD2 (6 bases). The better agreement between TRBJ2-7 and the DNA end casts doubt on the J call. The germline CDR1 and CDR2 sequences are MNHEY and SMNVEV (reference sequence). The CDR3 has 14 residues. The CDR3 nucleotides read TGTGCCAGCAAGGAGGGTATTCAAGGGTACGAGCAGTACTTC. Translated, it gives CASKEGIQGYEQYF.

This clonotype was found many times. The CDR3, as DNA: TGTGCCAGCAGTTACCGGGCGGGGGGAAGCTCCTACGAGCAGTACTTC. Its translation: CASSYRAGGSSYEQYF. The chain couples TRBV6-2 or TRBV6-3 to TRBJ2-7, with 8 positions matching TRBD2. Trimming at V came to 2 bases and at J to 0 bases, leaving 6 bases not matched to a gene. Germline lookup yields CDR1 MNHEY and CDR2 SVGEGT. CDR3 length equals 16 residues.

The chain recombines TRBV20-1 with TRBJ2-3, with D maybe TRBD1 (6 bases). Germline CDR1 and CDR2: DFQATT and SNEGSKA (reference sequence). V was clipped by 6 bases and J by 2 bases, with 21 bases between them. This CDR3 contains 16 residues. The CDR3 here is CSAYLSGQLPTDTQYF. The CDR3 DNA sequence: TGCAGTGCCTACCTGAGTGGACAGCTGCCCACAGATACGCAGTATTTT.

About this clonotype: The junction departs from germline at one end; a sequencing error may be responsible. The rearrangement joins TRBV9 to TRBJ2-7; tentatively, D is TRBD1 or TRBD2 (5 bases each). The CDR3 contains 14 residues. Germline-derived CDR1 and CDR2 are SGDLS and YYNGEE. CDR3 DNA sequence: TGTGCCAGCAGCGCCGGGACGGGAACCTACAAGCAGTACTTC. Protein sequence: CASSAGTGTYKQYF. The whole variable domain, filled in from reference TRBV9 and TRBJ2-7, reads DSGVTQTPKHLITATGQRVTLRCSPRSGDLSVYWYQQSLDQGLQFLIQYYNGEERAKGNILERFSAQQFPDLHSELNLSSLELGDSALYFCASSAGTGTYKQYFGPGTRLTVT.

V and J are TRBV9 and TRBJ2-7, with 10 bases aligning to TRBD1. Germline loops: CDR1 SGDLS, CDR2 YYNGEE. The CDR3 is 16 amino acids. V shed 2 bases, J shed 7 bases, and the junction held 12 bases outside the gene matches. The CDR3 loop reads CASSVQGQGIPGEQYF. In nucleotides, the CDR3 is TGTGCCAGCAGCGTCCAGGGACAGGGGATACCCGGGGAGCAGTACTTC.

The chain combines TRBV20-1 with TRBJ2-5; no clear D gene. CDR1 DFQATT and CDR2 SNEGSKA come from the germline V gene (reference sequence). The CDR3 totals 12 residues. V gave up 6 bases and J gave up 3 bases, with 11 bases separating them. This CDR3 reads CSAQLEEETQYF. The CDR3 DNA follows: TGCAGTGCGCAACTTGAGGAAGAGACCCAGTACTTC.

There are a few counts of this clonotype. Here the CDR3 DNA reads TGCAGTGCGCCCGGGGGACTAGCGGGAGGGATATCCTACAATGAGCAGTTCTTC. Protein: CSAPGGLAGGISYNEQFF. The J gene is TRBJ2-1, the V gene TRBV20-1, with 16 bases that match TRBD2. The length of the CDR3 is 18 residues. Germline-derived CDR1 and CDR2 are DFQATT and SNEGSKA (reference sequence). Trimming at V came to 6 bases and at J to 1 base, leaving 9 bases not matched to a gene.

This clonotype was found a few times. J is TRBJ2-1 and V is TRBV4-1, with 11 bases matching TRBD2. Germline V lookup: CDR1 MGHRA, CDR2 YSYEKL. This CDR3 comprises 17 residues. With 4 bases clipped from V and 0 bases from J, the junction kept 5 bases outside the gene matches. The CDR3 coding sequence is TGCGCCAGCAGCCGCCGACTAGCGGGACCCTCCTACAATGAGCAGTTCTTC. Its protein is CASSRRLAGPSYNEQFF.

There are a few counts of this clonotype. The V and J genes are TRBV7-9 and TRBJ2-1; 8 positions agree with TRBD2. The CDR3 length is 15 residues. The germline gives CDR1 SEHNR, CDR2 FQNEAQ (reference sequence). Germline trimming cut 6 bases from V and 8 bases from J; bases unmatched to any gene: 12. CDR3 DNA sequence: TGTGCCAGCAGGCCTCGGGAGGGCCGAGACGATGAGCAGTTCTTC. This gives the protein CASRPREGRDDEQFF.

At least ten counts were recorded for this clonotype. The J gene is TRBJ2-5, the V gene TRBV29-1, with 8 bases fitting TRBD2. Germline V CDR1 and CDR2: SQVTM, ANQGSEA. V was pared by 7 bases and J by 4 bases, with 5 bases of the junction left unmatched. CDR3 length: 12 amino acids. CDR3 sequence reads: CSGRSGGETQYF. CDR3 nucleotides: TGCAGCGGGCGAAGCGGGGGAGAGACCCAGTACTTC.